Listed below are T cell receptor beta chains from one sample, sequenced in a study of blood T cell repertoires in COVID-19. Method: immunoSEQ multiplex PCR; TCRdb's copy keeps in-frame clones and lacks some. The data contain around 430,000 clones, approximately 88% of them singletons. The sequencing sample was made of peripheral blood. These receptors all come from a woman aged 50 to 60 with COVID-19, enrolled during active disease. Both conserved end residues are part of each CDR3. Fields, in order: CDR3 protein, CDR3 DNA, D gene, V gene, J gene, CDR3 length, clone size. A D gene is named only where the DNA matches it firmly. Clone size appears in some rows only: once, few, many, or a class for an expanded clone.

CDR3aa: CASSLWGQGGTGELFF
CDR3nt: TGCGCCAGCAGCTTGTGGGGACAGGGCGGCACCGGGGAGCTGTTTTTT
d_gene: TRBD1
v_gene: TRBV5-1
j_gene: TRBJ2-2
len: 16
abundance: -

CDR3aa: CSVRRGGQVDTQYF
CDR3nt: TGCAGCGTGCGGCGGGGGGGCCAGGTAGATACGCAGTATTTT
d_gene: TRBD2
v_gene: TRBV29-1
j_gene: TRBJ2-3
len: 14
abundance: -

CDR3aa: CASSEPEVEEQFF
CDR3nt: TGTGCCAGCAGTGAACCCGAGGTGGAGGAGCAGTTCTTC
d_gene: -
v_gene: TRBV6-1
j_gene: TRBJ2-1
len: 13
abundance: -

CDR3aa: CASSLDPFGNSPLHF
CDR3nt: TGCGCCAGCAGCCTAGACCCCTTCGGGAATTCACCCCTCCACTTT
d_gene: -
v_gene: TRBV5-1
j_gene: TRBJ1-6
len: 15
abundance: -

CDR3aa: CASGPGTAGANVLTF
CDR3nt: TGTGCTAGTGGTCCGGGGACTGCTGGGGCCAACGTCCTGACTTTC
d_gene: -
v_gene: TRBV12-5
j_gene: TRBJ2-6
len: 15
abundance: -

CDR3aa: CASSLREATNEKLFF
CDR3nt: TGTGCCAGTAGTCTTCGCGAGGCAACTAATGAAAAACTGTTTTTT
d_gene: -
v_gene: TRBV19
j_gene: TRBJ1-4
len: 15
abundance: -

CDR3aa: CASSSTGLGIIFF
CDR3nt: TGTGCCAGCAGCTCGACAGGGTTGGGTATTATATTCTTT
d_gene: TRBD1
v_gene: TRBV12-3/TRBV12-4
j_gene: TRBJ1-1
len: 13
abundance: -

CDR3aa: CASSGTSGVPNEQFF
CDR3nt: TGTGCCAGCAGCGGGACTAGCGGGGTGCCTAATGAGCAGTTCTTC
d_gene: TRBD2
v_gene: TRBV6-4
j_gene: TRBJ2-1
len: 15
abundance: -

CDR3aa: CASSLVRTGPYEQYF
CDR3nt: TGTGCCAGCAGCTTAGTGAGGACAGGGCCCTACGAGCAGTACTTC
d_gene: TRBD1
v_gene: TRBV7-9
j_gene: TRBJ2-7
len: 15
abundance: -

CDR3aa: CASGADSTSTDTQYF
CDR3nt: TGTGCCAGCGGGGCTGATAGTACTAGCACAGATACGCAGTATTTT
d_gene: -
v_gene: TRBV6-5
j_gene: TRBJ2-3
len: 15
abundance: -

CDR3aa: CASTPAAGTDTQYF
CDR3nt: TGCGCCAGCACCCCGGCGGCAGGCACAGATACGCAGTATTTT
d_gene: -
v_gene: TRBV5-1
j_gene: TRBJ2-3
len: 14
abundance: -

CDR3aa: CASSGGQVNSGANVLTF
CDR3nt: TGTGCCAGCTCCGGGGGACAGGTGAACTCTGGGGCCAACGTCCTGACTTTC
d_gene: TRBD1
v_gene: TRBV18
j_gene: TRBJ2-6
len: 17
abundance: -

CDR3aa: CASSVTSGALDTQYF
CDR3nt: TGTGCCAGCTCAGTTACTAGCGGGGCCCTAGATACGCAGTATTTT
d_gene: TRBD2
v_gene: TRBV18
j_gene: TRBJ2-3
len: 15
abundance: -

CDR3aa: CASSMLGLAGGRETQYF
CDR3nt: TGTGCCAGTAGTATGCTGGGACTAGCGGGGGGCCGGGAGACCCAGTACTTC
d_gene: TRBD2
v_gene: TRBV19
j_gene: TRBJ2-5
len: 17
abundance: once

CDR3aa: CASSIKREAQPQHF
CDR3nt: TGTGCCAGTAGTATAAAAAGGGAGGCTCAGCCCCAGCATTTT
d_gene: -
v_gene: TRBV19
j_gene: TRBJ1-5
len: 14
abundance: few

CDR3aa: CASSEGVKPPYNEQFF
CDR3nt: TGCGCCAGCAGTGAGGGAGTCAAGCCCCCCTACAATGAGCAGTTCTTC
d_gene: -
v_gene: TRBV10-1
j_gene: TRBJ2-1
len: 16
abundance: -

CDR3aa: CASSFGTGRNTEAFF
CDR3nt: TGCGCCAGCAGCTTTGGGACAGGGCGGAACACTGAAGCTTTCTTT
d_gene: TRBD1
v_gene: TRBV5-1
j_gene: TRBJ1-1
len: 15
abundance: -

CDR3aa: CASLVAGGNTEAFF
CDR3nt: TGTGCCAGCCTCGTCGCGGGGGGGAACACTGAAGCTTTCTTT
d_gene: -
v_gene: TRBV2
j_gene: TRBJ1-1
len: 14
abundance: -

CDR3aa: CASRDREGEAFF
CDR3nt: TGCGCCAGCAGGGACAGGGAGGGAGAAGCTTTCTTT
d_gene: TRBD1
v_gene: TRBV5-1
j_gene: TRBJ1-1
len: 12
abundance: few

CDR3aa: CAWTVGLRNTEAFF
CDR3nt: TGTGCCTGGACTGTGGGACTGAGGAACACTGAAGCTTTCTTT
d_gene: -
v_gene: TRBV30
j_gene: TRBJ1-1
len: 14
abundance: once

CDR3aa: CATSDLGGGEQFF
CDR3nt: TGTGCCACCAGTGATTTGGGGGGAGGTGAGCAGTTCTTC
d_gene: -
v_gene: TRBV24-1
j_gene: TRBJ2-1
len: 13
abundance: -

CDR3aa: CASSLHGMAGGNYGYTF
CDR3nt: TGTGCCAGCAGCCTCCATGGCATGGCAGGGGGTAACTATGGCTACACCTTC
d_gene: TRBD1
v_gene: TRBV5-5
j_gene: TRBJ1-2
len: 17
abundance: once

CDR3aa: CAWNLGHTNTEAFF
CDR3nt: TGTGCCTGGAACTTGGGACATACGAACACTGAAGCTTTCTTT
d_gene: -
v_gene: TRBV30
j_gene: TRBJ1-1
len: 14
abundance: -

CDR3aa: CASSSSLTGEQYF
CDR3nt: TGTGCCAGCAGTTCCTCTCTCACAGGGGAGCAGTACTTC
d_gene: -
v_gene: TRBV6-5
j_gene: TRBJ2-7
len: 13
abundance: -

CDR3aa: CASSQGVRGELFF
CDR3nt: TGTGCCAGCAGCCAAGGGGTTCGGGGGGAGCTGTTTTTT
d_gene: -
v_gene: TRBV11-2
j_gene: TRBJ2-2
len: 13
abundance: -

CDR3aa: CASSRTSGGPGDEQFF
CDR3nt: TGTGCCAGCAGTCGGACTAGCGGGGGGCCGGGGGATGAGCAGTTCTTC
d_gene: TRBD2
v_gene: TRBV3-1/TRBV3-2
j_gene: TRBJ2-1
len: 16
abundance: -

CDR3aa: CASSKVVGLGSYNEQFF
CDR3nt: -
d_gene: -
v_gene: TRBV21-1
j_gene: TRBJ2-1
len: 17
abundance: once

CDR3aa: CASTDSRLAGGPVPAGELFF
CDR3nt: TGTGCCAGTACCGACAGCCGACTAGCGGGGGGGCCGGTCCCCGCCGGGGAGCTGTTTTTT
d_gene: TRBD2
v_gene: TRBV19
j_gene: TRBJ2-2
len: 20
abundance: few

CDR3aa: CASSGGTNQPQHF
CDR3nt: TGTGCCAGCAGCGGCGGAACTAATCAGCCCCAGCATTTT
d_gene: -
v_gene: TRBV6-5
j_gene: TRBJ1-5
len: 13
abundance: -

CDR3aa: CAWFWGRGHFSNYGYTF
CDR3nt: TGTGCCTGGTTTTGGGGCAGGGGGCACTTCTCCAACTATGGCTACACCTTC
d_gene: TRBD1
v_gene: TRBV30
j_gene: TRBJ1-2
len: 17
abundance: -

CDR3aa: CASSWTGQGYTF
CDR3nt: TGTGCCAGCAGTTGGACAGGTCAGGGCTACACCTTC
d_gene: TRBD1
v_gene: TRBV12-3/TRBV12-4
j_gene: TRBJ1-2
len: 12
abundance: -

CDR3aa: CASSLTGEGTEAFF
CDR3nt: TGTGCCAGTAGTCTGACAGGGGAGGGGACTGAAGCTTTCTTT
d_gene: TRBD1
v_gene: TRBV19
j_gene: TRBJ1-1
len: 14
abundance: -

CDR3aa: CASGSPQAENTGELFF
CDR3nt: TGTGCTAGTGGTTCTCCCCAAGCGGAGAACACCGGGGAGCTGTTTTTT
d_gene: -
v_gene: TRBV12-5
j_gene: TRBJ2-2
len: 16
abundance: few

CDR3aa: CASTQLTGTKETQYF
CDR3nt: TGTGCCAGCACCCAATTGACAGGGACCAAAGAGACCCAGTACTTC
d_gene: TRBD1
v_gene: TRBV5-6
j_gene: TRBJ2-5
len: 15
abundance: -

CDR3aa: CASSQTWAGTQYF
CDR3nt: TGTGCCAGCAGCCAAACCTGGGCTGGTACGCAGTATTTT
d_gene: -
v_gene: TRBV9
j_gene: TRBJ2-3
len: 13
abundance: -

CDR3aa: CASSVLLGGIGNTIYF
CDR3nt: TGTGCCAGCAGCGTTCTGCTGGGGGGAATTGGAAACACCATATATTTT
d_gene: -
v_gene: TRBV9
j_gene: TRBJ1-3
len: 16
abundance: once

CDR3aa: CASSKGQILYGYTF
CDR3nt: TGTGCCAGCAGCAAAGGCCAAATACTCTATGGCTACACCTTC
d_gene: -
v_gene: TRBV21-1
j_gene: TRBJ1-2
len: 14
abundance: -

CDR3aa: CASSRHRDTEAFF
CDR3nt: TGTGCCAGCAGCCGCCACCGAGACACTGAAGCTTTCTTT
d_gene: -
v_gene: TRBV6-5
j_gene: TRBJ1-1
len: 13
abundance: -

CDR3aa: CASAVDRGGNEQFF
CDR3nt: TGCGCCAGCGCAGTCGACAGGGGCGGGAATGAGCAGTTCTTC
d_gene: TRBD1
v_gene: TRBV10-1
j_gene: TRBJ2-1
len: 14
abundance: -

CDR3aa: CSVEGRLNTEAFF
CDR3nt: TGCAGCGTTGAGGGCAGATTGAACACTGAAGCTTTCTTT
d_gene: -
v_gene: TRBV29-1
j_gene: TRBJ1-1
len: 13
abundance: -

CDR3aa: CASSRGLAGSYEQYF
CDR3nt: TGTGCCAGCAGTCGAGGACTAGCGGGGAGCTACGAGCAGTACTTC
d_gene: TRBD2
v_gene: TRBV6-5
j_gene: TRBJ2-7
len: 15
abundance: -

CDR3aa: CASAGEGLANYGYTF
CDR3nt: TGTGCTAGTGCGGGGGAGGGCCTAGCTAACTATGGCTACACCTTC
d_gene: -
v_gene: TRBV12-5
j_gene: TRBJ1-2
len: 15
abundance: -

CDR3aa: CAARVVLSGANVLTF
CDR3nt: TGTGCCGCCCGGGTCGTCTTATCCGGGGCCAACGTCCTGACTTTC
d_gene: -
v_gene: TRBV6-5
j_gene: TRBJ2-6
len: 15
abundance: -

CDR3aa: CASSPRAGSSSYNEQFF
CDR3nt: TGTGCCAGCAGTCCCCGGGCGGGGTCTTCCTCCTACAATGAGCAGTTCTTC
d_gene: -
v_gene: TRBV6-6
j_gene: TRBJ2-1
len: 17
abundance: once

CDR3aa: CASSLGRGYGYTF
CDR3nt: TGTGCCAGCAGCCTTGGAAGAGGCTATGGCTACACCTTC
d_gene: -
v_gene: TRBV9
j_gene: TRBJ1-2
len: 13
abundance: -

CDR3aa: CASSLGRGLYDYYGYTF
CDR3nt: TGTGCCAGCAGTTTAGGAAGGGGTCTGTATGACTACTATGGCTACACCTTC
d_gene: -
v_gene: TRBV27
j_gene: TRBJ1-2
len: 17
abundance: -

CDR3aa: CASSSPTRQSESGNYGYTF
CDR3nt: TGTGCCAGCAGCTCCCCAACGCGGCAGAGCGAGTCGGGTAACTATGGCTACACCTTC
d_gene: -
v_gene: TRBV5-5
j_gene: TRBJ1-2
len: 19
abundance: -

CDR3aa: CASRPTTGVNYGYTF
CDR3nt: TGTGCCAGCAGACCAACTACAGGAGTTAACTATGGCTACACCTTC
d_gene: -
v_gene: TRBV5-4
j_gene: TRBJ1-2
len: 15
abundance: few

CDR3aa: CASSPRGLRYEQYF
CDR3nt: TGTGCCAGCAGCCCCAGGGGACTAAGGTACGAGCAGTACTTC
d_gene: -
v_gene: TRBV27
j_gene: TRBJ2-7
len: 14
abundance: -

CDR3aa: CASSPRDREADTQYF
CDR3nt: TGTGCCAGCAGTCCCCGGGACAGGGAAGCAGATACGCAGTATTTT
d_gene: TRBD1
v_gene: TRBV6-2/TRBV6-3
j_gene: TRBJ2-3
len: 15
abundance: -

CDR3aa: CASSSLRGNNQPQHF
CDR3nt: TGTGCCAGCAGTTCACTCAGGGGGAACAATCAGCCCCAGCATTTT
d_gene: TRBD1
v_gene: TRBV6-6
j_gene: TRBJ1-5
len: 15
abundance: -

CDR3aa: CASSGGGRGEKLFF
CDR3nt: TGTGCCAGCAGCGGAGGGGGTCGAGGTGAAAAACTGTTTTTT
d_gene: -
v_gene: TRBV9
j_gene: TRBJ1-4
len: 14
abundance: -

CDR3aa: CASSLGQGNTEAFF
CDR3nt: TGTGCCAGCAGCCTGGGACAGGGGAACACTGAAGCTTTCTTT
d_gene: TRBD1
v_gene: TRBV3-1/TRBV3-2
j_gene: TRBJ1-1
len: 14
abundance: few

CDR3aa: CASSDRGLLSTDTQYF
CDR3nt: TGTGCCAGCAGCGACAGGGGTCTCCTCTCCACAGATACGCAGTATTTT
d_gene: TRBD1
v_gene: TRBV9
j_gene: TRBJ2-3
len: 16
abundance: -

CDR3aa: CAWSTLDSNQPQHF
CDR3nt: TGTGCCTGGAGCACACTAGATAGCAATCAGCCCCAGCATTTT
d_gene: -
v_gene: TRBV30
j_gene: TRBJ1-5
len: 14
abundance: few